These T cell receptor beta chains were read from a single sample in a study of shared clonotypes between healthy human individuals. Profiling relied on immunoSEQ multiplex PCR, and the TCRdb table lists in-frame clones only, not all of them. The sample consists of around 480,000 clones, roughly 79% of them appearing once. Sequenced material: PBMCs. The receptors come from a woman in her forties in good health. Some clones in this sample may be carry-over from other donors' samples. Both conserved end residues are part of each CDR3.

v_gene: TRBV6-5; len: 12; j_gene: TRBJ2-5; CDR3aa: CASSYPGETQYF
v_gene: TRBV19; len: 17; j_gene: TRBJ2-3; CDR3aa: CASSIDLVDRSTDTQYF
v_gene: TRBV7-8; len: 12; j_gene: TRBJ1-1; CDR3aa: CASGRVNTEAFF
v_gene: TRBV7-2; len: 16; j_gene: TRBJ2-1; CDR3aa: CASSPQRETVYNEQFF
v_gene: TRBV11-2; len: 13; j_gene: TRBJ2-7; CDR3aa: CASSQGPREREYF
v_gene: TRBV7-2; len: 16; j_gene: TRBJ2-7; CDR3aa: CASRRRTGGSSYEQYF
v_gene: TRBV28; len: 18; j_gene: TRBJ1-4; CDR3aa: CASSSGTGGFTANEKLFF
v_gene: TRBV7-2; len: 15; j_gene: TRBJ2-3; CDR3aa: CASSGPGRTRDTQYF
v_gene: TRBV7-2; len: 15; j_gene: TRBJ1-1; CDR3aa: CASSLRTGMNTEAFF
v_gene: TRBV7-9; len: 14; j_gene: TRBJ1-2; CDR3aa: CASSLVRDVYGYTF
v_gene: TRBV25-1; len: 13; j_gene: TRBJ1-2; CDR3aa: CASRPVGAAGYTF
v_gene: TRBV11-3; len: 16; j_gene: TRBJ2-1; CDR3aa: CASSLGGGATPYEQFF
v_gene: TRBV18; len: 13; j_gene: TRBJ2-5; CDR3aa: CASSNGRQETQYF
v_gene: TRBV2; len: 12; j_gene: TRBJ1-1; CDR3aa: CASRAMNTEAFF
v_gene: TRBV6-4; len: 14; j_gene: TRBJ1-1; CDR3aa: CASRDTDRNTEAFF
v_gene: TRBV6-5; len: 11; j_gene: TRBJ2-3; CDR3aa: CASRVIDTQYF
v_gene: TRBV2; len: 13; j_gene: TRBJ1-1; CDR3aa: CASSADENTEAFF
v_gene: TRBV29-1; len: 13; j_gene: TRBJ2-5; CDR3aa: CSFRQGGQETQYF
v_gene: TRBV4-1; len: 16; j_gene: TRBJ2-7; CDR3aa: CASSQAPRESSYEQYF
v_gene: TRBV28; len: 15; j_gene: TRBJ2-3; CDR3aa: CASSWGGLQTDTQYF
v_gene: TRBV2; len: 16; j_gene: TRBJ2-1; CDR3aa: CASSERWGPSYNEQFF
v_gene: TRBV5-1; len: 15; j_gene: TRBJ1-1; CDR3aa: CASSLDLWGGTEAFF